Below, 32 T cell receptor beta chains from the same sample are listed, as sequenced in a study of T-cell reconstitution after alpha-beta-depleted transplantation in children. Unique molecular identifiers were incorporated during preparation of the TCRbeta library. TCRdb called the PCR reads again in MiXCR, with one record for every CDR3 protein. Among about 870,000 distinct CDR3 sequences, 16% were seen once, and the ten largest hold 5%. The material was PBMCs, mostly from graft donor cells, obtained 360 days after TCRalphabeta/CD19-depleted stem cell transplant. These receptors all come from a male patient younger than 18 who had a stem cell transplant for acute lymphoblastic leukemia, so the T cells may come from the graft donor.

This clonotype was detected only a few times. The chain recombines TRBV5-1 with TRBJ1-2, with D possibly matching TRBD1 (6 bases). The CDR3 is 15 residues long. Germline CDR1 SGHRS, CDR2 YFSETQ. Trimming removed 2 bases from V and 6 bases from J, with 17 bases in between. CDR3 sequence (DNA): TGCGCCAGCAGCTTCCCTCCGGGCAGGGGTAATGGCTACACCTTC. Its protein product is CASSFPPGRGNGYTF. Full variable domain (missing parts from reference TRBV5-1 and TRBJ1-2): KAGVTQTPRYLIKTRGQQVTLSCSPISGHRSVSWYQQTPGQGLQFLFEYFSETQRNKGNFPGRFSGRQFSNSRSEMNVSTLELGDSALYLCASSFPPGRGNGYTFGSGTRLTVV.

This clonotype was observed a few times. The chain uses TRBV9 and TRBJ1-2; D is undetermined. V dropped 0 bases and J dropped 8 bases, with 8 bases sitting between them. Germline CDR1 SGDLS, CDR2 YYNGEE. The CDR3 is 12 amino acids. This CDR3 is CASSVDFGGYTF. DNA of the CDR3: TGTGCCAGCAGCGTAGATTTCGGGGGCTACACCTTC.

The rearrangement joins TRBV18 to TRBJ2-1; 8 nucleotides agree with TRBD2. CDR3 length equals 17 residues. V was pared by 2 bases and J by 4 bases, with 10 bases of the junction left unmatched. CDR1 is KGHSH, CDR2 LQKENI, per germline. CDR3 nucleotide sequence: TGTGCCAGCTCACCATTCCGACTAGCGCGAAATTACAATGAGCAGTTCTTC. Its protein is CASSPFRLARNYNEQFF.

This chain links TRBV5-5 with TRBJ2-6; D gene uncertain. Trimming removed 0 bases from V and 1 base from J, with 5 bases in between. CDR1 and CDR2 (germline): SGHKS, YYEKEE (reference sequence). CDR3 length: 15 amino acids. This CDR3 reads CASSLVDSGANVLTF. The CDR3 coding sequence is TGTGCCAGCAGCTTGGTGGATTCTGGGGCCAACGTCCTGACTTTC.

Only a few counts were recorded for this clonotype. The rearrangement links TRBV11-1 to TRBJ1-3; TRBD1 matches at 7 bases. This CDR3 contains 18 residues. The germline CDR1 and CDR2 sequences are SGHAT and FQDESV (reference sequence). V lost 4 bases to trimming and J lost 0 bases; unmatched junction nucleotides: 12. This CDR3 is CASSSGDRLRGSGNTIYF. In DNA form, the CDR3 reads TGTGCCAGCAGCTCCGGGGACAGACTAAGGGGCTCTGGAAACACCATATATTTT.

This rearrangement joins TRBV20-1 to TRBJ2-2; D not certain. This CDR3 is 14 amino acids long. Between the trimmed V and J ends, which lost 6 bases and 2 bases, there was a span of 13 bases. The germline V gene encodes CDR1 DFQATT and CDR2 SNEGSKA (reference sequence). The CDR3 DNA follows: TGCAGTGCCTCACGTACTATAAACACCGGGGAGCTGTTTTTT. Its translation: CSASRTINTGELFF.

This clonotype showed up just a few times. This CDR3 is CASRASVQETQYF. In DNA form, the CDR3 reads TGTGCCAGCAGGGCCTCGGTCCAAGAGACCCAGTACTTC. The gene calls are TRBV7-8 and TRBJ2-5; no clear D gene. The CDR3 covers 13 residues. V lost 6 bases and J lost 1, with 9 bases in between. CDR1 and CDR2 from the germline V gene are SGHVS and FQNEAQ.

This clonotype has more than one count but fewer than ten. One end of the junction is discordant with germline, which a read error may explain. J is TRBJ2-7 and V is TRBV28; 9 bases match TRBD1. The CDR3 runs 12 residues. The germline gives CDR1 MDHEN, CDR2 SYDVKM. The CDR3 here is CASRPGQGPAFF. The CDR3 bases are TGTGCCAGCAGGCCCGGACAGGGGCCGGCCTTCTTC.

This clonotype was detected only a few times. The V gene is TRBV7-8, the J gene TRBJ2-7; TRBD1 might be the D (6 bases). V shed 3 bases and J shed 6 bases, with 15 bases lying between them. The germline V gene has CDR1 SGHVS and CDR2 FQNEAQ. The CDR3 contains 14 residues. CDR3 protein: CASSFSSGTTEQYF. The DNA of the CDR3 is TGTGCCAGCAGCTTTTCTTCCGGGACAACCGAGCAGTACTTC. The whole variable domain, remainder taken from reference TRBV7-8 and TRBJ2-7, is GAGVSQSPRYKVAKRGQDVALRCDPISGHVSLFWYQQALGQGPEFLTYFQNEAQLDKSGLPSDRFFAERPEGSVSTLKIQRTQQEDSAVYLCASSFSSGTTEQYFGPGTRLTVT.

The rearrangement links TRBV5-4 to TRBJ2-3, with TRBD2 matching 9 bases. The V gene's germline CDR1 is SGHNT and CDR2 YYREEE (reference sequence). The CDR3 totals 17 residues. V lost 0 bases and J lost 4; bases outside the gene matches: 9. This CDR3 reads CASSLARATSGSDTQYF. DNA of the CDR3: TGTGCCAGCAGCTTGGCTCGTGCGACTAGCGGCTCAGATACGCAGTATTTT.

The rearrangement uses TRBV5-1 and TRBJ2-1, with D unresolved. Germline CDR1 and CDR2: SGHRS and YFSETQ. V was pared by 6 bases and J by 4 bases, with 14 bases between. This CDR3 is built from 14 residues. The CDR3 protein is CASNPLGKYNEQFF. CDR3 in DNA: TGCGCCAGCAATCCCCTAGGGAAGTACAATGAGCAGTTCTTC.

J is TRBJ2-7 and V is TRBV5-1, with 7 bases fitting TRBD2. The CDR3 length is 13 residues. J lost 3 bases, V lost 4 bases, and 4 bases had no gene match. The germline CDR1 and CDR2 sequences are SGHRS and YFSETQ. CDR3 loop: CASSGGGFYEQYF. In nucleotides, the CDR3 is TGCGCCAGCAGCGGGGGGGGTTTCTACGAGCAGTACTTC.

The gene calls are TRBV29-1 and TRBJ1-2; D gene uncertain. Germline-derived CDR1 and CDR2 are SQVTM and ANQGSEA. The CDR3 spans 11 residues. V was pared by 5 bases and J by 2 bases, with 6 bases between. The CDR3 is CSVLENYGYTF. CDR3 DNA: TGCAGCGTTTTAGAGAACTATGGCTACACCTTC.

The chain has TRBV15 and TRBJ1-5; tentatively, D is TRBD1 (5 bases). The CDR3 runs 15 residues. V was cut by 5 bases and J by 4 bases, with 15 bases left in between. Germline V CDR1 and CDR2: LNHNV, YYDKDF (reference sequence). CDR3 protein: CATSFSTRGNQPQHF. CDR3 bases: TGTGCCACCAGCTTCTCGACGAGGGGAAATCAGCCCCAGCATTTT.

This clonotype was picked up a small number of times. The chain is built from TRBV7-3 and TRBJ2-3; D might be TRBD2 (6 bases). The germline V and J ends were trimmed by 5 bases and 0 bases, with 15 bases remaining between them. From germline, CDR1 is SGHTA and CDR2 FQGTGA. The CDR3 has 16 amino acids. The CDR3 nucleotides read TGTGCCAGCAGCCCCTCCCTAGCGTCTAGCACAGATACGCAGTATTTT. Protein: CASSPSLASSTDTQYF. The full variable domain, in which reference TRBV7-3 and TRBJ2-3 provide the parts outside the CDR3, is GAGVSQTPSNKVTEKGKYVELRCDPISGHTALYWYRQSLGQGPEFLIYFQGTGAADDSGLPNDRFFAVRPEGSVSTLKIQRTERGDSAVYLCASSPSLASSTDTQYFGPGTRLTVL.

There are many counts of this clonotype. This chain joins TRBV27 and TRBJ2-3; 12 bases match TRBD2. V lost 8 bases, J lost 6 bases, and 9 bases stayed unmatched. CDR3 length: 15 amino acids. Looked up from germline, CDR1 is MNHEY and CDR2 is SMNVEV (reference sequence). The CDR3 protein is CASGGLAGRLDTQYF. CDR3 DNA: TGTGCCAGCGGAGGACTAGCGGGACGACTGGATACGCAGTATTTT.

The chain joins TRBV29-1 to TRBJ2-2; TRBD2 might be the D (5 bases). Deletions cut 4 bases from V and 0 bases from J, with 15 bases between. The V gene's germline CDR1 is SQVTM and CDR2 ANQGSEA. CDR3 length: 16 amino acids. The CDR3 protein is CSVVAFWGANTGELFF. The CDR3 DNA sequence: TGCAGCGTTGTGGCGTTTTGGGGAGCGAACACCGGGGAGCTGTTTTTT.

This clonotype came up many times. The chain couples TRBV4-1 to TRBJ2-2, with D possibly being TRBD2 (5 bases). Trimming pared 1 base from V and 4 bases from J, leaving 13 bases between. Per germline, CDR1 MGHRA and CDR2 YSYEKL. This CDR3 has 16 residues. CDR3 nucleotide sequence: TGCGCCAGCAGCCAAGGGACTTTTGGCGGCACCGGGGAGCTGTTTTTT. It is translated as CASSQGTFGGTGELFF.

Many counts were recorded for this clonotype. The chain combines TRBV4-1 with TRBJ2-1; tentatively, D is TRBD1 (5 bases). Germline V gene lookup returns CDR1 MGHRA and CDR2 YSYEKL. The CDR3 covers 14 residues. V gave up 1 base and J gave up 7 bases, with 11 bases separating them. The CDR3 region is CASSQVWGKNEQFF. The CDR3 DNA sequence: TGCGCCAGCAGCCAAGTGTGGGGCAAGAATGAGCAGTTCTTC.

The J gene is TRBJ2-7, the V gene TRBV6-1; 8 nucleotides line up with TRBD2. The CDR3 is 14 amino acids. After removal of 6 bases from V and 3 bases from J, the junction contained 7 bases not matched to a gene. Germline V gene sequence: CDR1 MNHNS, CDR2 SASEGT. The CDR3, as DNA: TGTGCCAGCAGACCCCGGGAGGGAATCTACGAGCAGTACTTC. This codes for CASRPREGIYEQYF.

The chain's CDR3 is CASSEGLLGGNNEQFF. Written as DNA, the CDR3 is TGTGCCAGCAGTGAAGGACTCTTAGGAGGTAATAATGAGCAGTTCTTC. The rearrangement uses TRBV2 and TRBJ2-1; possible D gene TRBD2, 5 bases. This CDR3 comprises 16 residues. With 1 base removed from V and 7 bases from J, the gap between germline ends came to 17 bases. Germline CDR1 SNHLY, CDR2 FYNNEI.

In this sample, this clonotype turned up a few times. The V call is TRBV7-9, the J call TRBJ1-5; D is uncertain. The germline V and J ends were trimmed by 2 bases and 9 bases, with 8 bases remaining between them. The CDR3 has 12 residues. Germline V lookup: CDR1 SEHNR, CDR2 FQNEAQ (reference sequence). CDR3 in amino acids: CASSLFTTPQHF. DNA of the CDR3: TGTGCCAGCAGCTTATTTACGACGCCCCAGCATTTT.

The rearrangement uses TRBV10-2 and TRBJ2-7; 9 positions agree with TRBD2. The V gene end was trimmed by 7 bases and the J gene end by 3 bases; junction bases not matched to a gene: 7. Germline CDR1 WSHSY, CDR2 SAAADI. The CDR3 covers 14 residues. CDR3 protein: CASTGAGGGYEQYF. Written as DNA, the CDR3 is TGCGCCAGCACGGGAGCGGGAGGTGGCTACGAGCAGTACTTC.

The chain employs TRBV5-1 and TRBJ2-1, with a possible D match to TRBD2 (6 bases). V lost 8 bases and J 8 bases, leaving 17 bases between the germline ends. Germline CDR1 is SGHRS and CDR2 is YFSETQ. The CDR3 is 13 residues long. The CDR3 reads CASARREPDEQFF. In nucleotides, the CDR3 is TGCGCCAGTGCTAGGAGGGAGCCGGATGAGCAGTTCTTC.

The chain combines TRBV21-1 with TRBJ2-1; the D call of TRBD2 is as the table states it, not checked on the DNA. TRBV21-1 constitutes a pseudogene. The CDR3 consists of 17 residues. The DNA for the CDR3 is TGTGCCAGCAGCAAAGCGCCTGGCAAGCGGGGTCCCAATGAGCAGTTCTTC. Protein product: CASSKAPGKRGPNEQFF.

This clonotype has just a few counts. The gene calls are TRBV4-2 and TRBJ2-2; 8 nucleotides match TRBD2. With 4 bases clipped from V and 4 bases from J, the junction kept 17 bases outside the gene matches. CDR3 length equals 19 residues. CDR1 is LGHNA, CDR2 YNFKEQ, per germline. CDR3 DNA: TGTGCCAGCAGCCCAGGACAGTATCAGCGGGAGTTAATCACCGGGGAGCTGTTTTTT. Translating gives CASSPGQYQRELITGELFF.

This chain joins TRBV5-1 and TRBJ1-5; the D gene is possibly TRBD1 (5 bases). The V end lost 1 base, the J end lost 7 bases, and 9 bases lay between the germline ends. This CDR3 contains 13 residues. Germline CDR1 SGHRS, CDR2 YFSETQ. CDR3 region: CASSLRGEQPQHF. The CDR3 region has the DNA TGCGCCAGCAGCTTGCGAGGGGAGCAGCCCCAGCATTTT.

The chain couples TRBV4-1 to TRBJ1-2, with D perhaps matching TRBD1 (5 bases). In germline, CDR1 is MGHRA, CDR2 YSYEKL. Trimming stripped 2 bases from V and 2 bases from J, with 6 bases between. The CDR3 covers 13 residues. CDR3 region: CASSQPGNYGYTF. The DNA of the CDR3 is TGCGCCAGCAGCCAACCAGGGAACTATGGCTACACCTTC.

This clonotype was detected a few times. This chain uses TRBV18 with TRBJ1-1; D ambiguous. The CDR3 is 15 residues long. Germline loops: CDR1 KGHSH, CDR2 LQKENI. Trimming cost V 2 bases and J 3 bases, with 13 bases left between them. As DNA, the CDR3 is TGTGCCAGCTCACCAGACGCGGGATGGGACACTGAAGCTTTCTTT. This translates into CASSPDAGWDTEAFF.

This clonotype was detected ten times or more. The chain links TRBV5-1 to TRBJ1-5; D remains ambiguous. Trimming left V 3 bases short and J 3 bases short, with 7 bases between. CDR3 length: 13 residues. Germline V gene lookup returns CDR1 SGHRS and CDR2 YFSETQ. The CDR3 DNA sequence: TGCGCCAGCAGCTCGGACCACAATCAGCCCCAGCATTTT. It translates to CASSSDHNQPQHF.

The chain uses TRBV29-1 and TRBJ2-7; 10 nucleotides match TRBD1. The CDR3 runs to 15 residues. Germline-derived CDR1 and CDR2 are SQVTM and ANQGSEA. With 1 base clipped from V and 5 bases from J, the junction kept 8 bases outside the gene matches. CDR3 coding DNA: TGCAGCGTTGAAGTCCGGGGACAGGGGCGAAACGAGCAGTACTTC. Amino acid sequence: CSVEVRGQGRNEQYF.

This chain uses TRBV12-3 or TRBV12-4 with TRBJ2-6; 13 bases line up with TRBD2. V gave up 6 bases and J gave up 0 bases; unmatched junction bases: 11. The CDR3 extends over 20 amino acids. As DNA, the CDR3 is TGTGCCAGCAGAAAAGGGGGACTAGCGGGACCCAGCTCTGGGGCCAACGTCCTGACTTTC. Translating gives CASRKGGLAGPSSGANVLTF.